Below are 15 T cell receptor beta chains sequenced from a single sample in a study of CD8 T cells in ankylosing spondylitis. TCRdb redid the calling of the 5' RACE reads with MiXCR, one entry per CDR3 protein. The table shows some 30,000 distinct CDR3 sequences, with approximately 15% occurring only once. Sample: blood. The receptors were gathered from a male donor with ankylosing spondylitis or in good health (not recorded which).

V usage is TRBV11-3 and J usage is TRBJ2-1, with D hard to call. Germline CDR1 and CDR2: SGHNT and YENEEA. V lost 1 base and J 4 bases, leaving 11 bases between the germline ends. This CDR3 contains 15 residues. CDR3 sequence reads: CASSLGGRAYNEQFF. As DNA, the CDR3 is TGTGCCAGCAGCTTAGGAGGAAGGGCTTACAATGAGCAGTTCTTC.

DNA of the CDR3: TGCGCCAGCAGCTTGCCCGGGAGCTCCTACAATGAGCAGTTCTTC. This sequence encodes CASSLPGSSYNEQFF. This chain links TRBV5-1 with TRBJ2-1; D might be TRBD2 (6 bases). This CDR3 has 15 amino acids. The V gene's germline CDR1 is SGHRS and CDR2 YFSETQ. Deletions cut 1 base from V and 0 bases from J, with 8 bases between.

By share, this clonotype counts as medium-sized. The rearrangement joins TRBV6-2 or TRBV6-3 to TRBJ2-3; no clear D gene. The CDR3 contains 11 residues. The germline gives CDR1 MNHEY, CDR2 SVGEGT. Trimming pared 2 bases from V and 6 bases from J, leaving 3 bases between. DNA of the CDR3: TGTGCCAGCAGTTACGAGGATACGCAGTATTTT. Translating gives CASSYEDTQYF.

This CDR3 is CSARRGSGGVTDTQYF. The CDR3 region has the DNA TGCAGTGCTAGAAGGGGGTCGGGAGGGGTCACAGATACGCAGTATTTT. The chain combines TRBV20-1 with TRBJ2-3; 8 bases agree with TRBD2. The germline V gene has CDR1 DFQATT and CDR2 SNEGSKA (reference sequence). Unmatched junction bases numbered 9, after V lost 2 bases and J lost 2 bases. The CDR3 has 16 amino acids.

This clonotype was detected a few times. This sequence joins TRBV24-1 and TRBJ2-3; 13 bases are a match to TRBD2. CDR3 size: 17 residues. V was clipped by 5 bases and J by 1 base; unmatched bases: 5. CDR1 is KGHDR, CDR2 SFDVKD, per germline. The CDR3 sequence is CATSGTSGGRGTDTQYF. Written as DNA, the CDR3 is TGTGCCACCAGTGGGACTAGCGGGGGCAGGGGCACAGATACGCAGTATTTT.

The rearrangement links TRBV7-2 to TRBJ1-4; D uncertain. Germline V lookup: CDR1 SGHTA, CDR2 FQGNSA. This CDR3 comprises 14 residues. V dropped 5 bases and J dropped 7 bases, with 14 bases sitting between them. The CDR3 reads CASSPWDSIEKLFF. In DNA form, the CDR3 reads TGTGCCAGCAGCCCATGGGATTCAATTGAAAAACTGTTTTTT.

The chain has TRBV3-1 and TRBJ2-4; D unresolved. Germline assignment: CDR1 LGHDT and CDR2 YNNKEL (reference sequence). The CDR3 covers 13 residues. V was cut by 1 base and J by 7 bases, with 8 bases left in between. The CDR3 loop is CASSQGTSNIQYF. Here the CDR3 DNA reads TGTGCCAGCAGCCAAGGAACCAGTAACATTCAGTACTTC. Supplemented by reference TRBV3-1 and TRBJ2-4, the full variable domain reads DTAVSQTPKYLVTQMGNDKSIKCEQNLGHDTMYWYKQDSKKFLKIMFSYNNKELIINETVPNRFSPKSPDKAHLNLHINSLELGDSAVYFCASSQGTSNIQYFGAGTRLSVL.

This chain uses TRBV4-3 with TRBJ2-2; 8 bases line up with TRBD1. Germline-derived CDR1 and CDR2 are LGHNA and YSLEER. V gave up 1 base and J gave up 0 bases; unmatched junction bases: 4. There are 17 residues in the CDR3. The CDR3 is CASSQGTGPSNTGELFF. As DNA, the CDR3 is TGCGCCAGCAGCCAAGGGACAGGGCCTTCGAACACCGGGGAGCTGTTTTTT.

The chain has TRBV20-1 and TRBJ1-1; TRBD1 agrees at 7 bases. The CDR3 is made up of 12 amino acids. Germline V gene sequence: CDR1 DFQATT, CDR2 SNEGSKA (reference sequence). J was trimmed by 11 bases and V by 1 base; bases with no gene match: 7. The CDR3 region is CSARVDREGAFF. In DNA form, the CDR3 reads TGCAGTGCTAGAGTAGACAGGGAGGGGGCTTTCTTT.

The gene calls are TRBV4-1 and TRBJ1-1; 7 positions match TRBD1. In germline, CDR1 is MGHRA, CDR2 YSYEKL. The CDR3 contains 15 residues. V lost 2 bases, J lost 1 base, and 4 bases stayed unmatched. In nucleotides, the CDR3 is TGCGCCAGCAGCCAACGGGCAGGGGGGAACACTGAAGCTTTCTTT. Amino acids: CASSQRAGGNTEAFF.

This clonotype has a handful of counts. V is TRBV24-1 and J is TRBJ2-1; 8 bases are shared with TRBD2. CDR3 size: 14 residues. Germline values: CDR1 KGHDR, CDR2 SFDVKD. The V and J ends lost 3 bases and 7 bases, in that order; junction bases with no gene match: 4. CDR3 bases: TGTGCCACCAGTGATCCGGGACTAGAAAATGAGCAGTTCTTC. Protein product: CATSDPGLENEQFF.

This chain uses TRBV14 with TRBJ2-1; D gene unclear. V lost 0 bases to trimming and J lost 12 bases, with 15 bases between them. The length of the CDR3 is 14 residues. Germline V lookup: CDR1 SGHDN, CDR2 FVKESK. In DNA form, the CDR3 reads TGTGCCAGCAGCCAAGATATAGGGTACATTGGGCAGTTCTTC. Residues: CASSQDIGYIGQFF.

CDR3 sequence: CSARTTSGGPQRVKNIQYF. Here the CDR3 DNA reads TGCAGTGCTAGAACGACTAGCGGGGGGCCGCAGCGGGTCAAAAACATTCAGTACTTC. This sequence joins TRBV20-1 and TRBJ2-4, with 13 bases fitting TRBD2. Germline CDR1 reads DFQATT; CDR2 reads SNEGSKA (reference sequence). V gave up 2 bases and J gave up 3 bases; unmatched junction bases: 13. This CDR3 region has 19 residues.

This clonotype occurred a few times. The J gene is TRBJ2-3, the V gene TRBV4-3; 7 positions match TRBD2. Germline V gives CDR1 LGHNA, CDR2 YSLEER. CDR3 length: 18 residues. With 4 bases clipped from V and 0 bases from J, the junction kept 13 bases outside the gene matches. CDR3 sequence (DNA): TGCGCCAGCAGCCCTTCGTATCGGTTAGCGGGCAGCACAGATACGCAGTATTTT. Translating it yields CASSPSYRLAGSTDTQYF.

This clonotype was seen a few times. This rearrangement joins TRBV4-3 to TRBJ1-1; no clear D gene. Germline V gene lookup returns CDR1 LGHNA and CDR2 YSLEER. Trimming removed 2 bases from V and 1 base from J, with 11 bases in between. The CDR3 runs to 15 residues. The CDR3 bases are TGCGCCAGCAGCCAACGGCTGACCGAGAACACTGAAGCTTTCTTT. Residues: CASSQRLTENTEAFF.